These T cell receptor beta chains were read from a single sample in a study of a mutant IDH1 vaccine in newly diagnosed glioma. These TCRs' antigens remain unknown. The protocol was immunoSEQ multiplex PCR, while the TCRdb copy is restricted to in-frame clones and leaves out a portion. This table has approximately 60,000 clones, 74% appearing once. The sequenced sample was PBMCs, obtained from a glioma patient whose treatment included an IDH1 peptide vaccine. The receptors shown here come from a man aged 50 to 60 with glioma. Both conserved end residues are part of each CDR3. The D gene is left open where the match is weak. Only some rows state a clone size, as once, few, many or a class for expanded clones.

d_gene	j_gene	abundance	v_gene	CDR3nt	CDR3aa
TRBD2	TRBJ2-3	-	TRBV6-1	TGTGCCAGCAGTCCGACTAGCGGGGGGCGGGATACGCAGTATTTT	CASSPTSGGRDTQYF
-	TRBJ2-2	-	TRBV5-4	TGTGCCAGCAGCCCGGACGGGTCGGACACCGGGGAGCTGTTTTTT	CASSPDGSDTGELFF
TRBD1	TRBJ1-1	-	TRBV19	TGTGCCAGTAGTAAGACCCTGACAGGGAAGACTGAAGCTTTCTTT	CASSKTLTGKTEAFF
TRBD2	TRBJ2-7	-	TRBV7-2	TGTGCCAGCAGCTTTACCAGGGAGGGTGAGCAGTACTTC	CASSFTREGEQYF
-	TRBJ2-2	-	TRBV4-1	TGCGCCAGCAGCCAAGAAACAGGGAGCACCGGGGAGCTGTTTTTT	CASSQETGSTGELFF
-	TRBJ1-2	-	TRBV7-9	TGTGCCAGCACCCCCGGTGGCTATGGCTACACCTTC	CASTPGGYGYTF
TRBD1	TRBJ1-2	few	TRBV5-1	TGCGCCAGCAGCACCGGGACAGGGGGCGCGGACTATGGCTACACCTTC	CASSTGTGGADYGYTF
TRBD1	TRBJ1-1	-	TRBV7-8	TGTGCCAGCAGCCCGGACAGGGGGGACACTGAAGCTTTCTTT	CASSPDRGDTEAFF
-	TRBJ1-1	-	TRBV18	TGTGCCAGCTCATCCGACAAGAACACTGAAGCTTTCTTT	CASSSDKNTEAFF
-	TRBJ2-5	once	TRBV14	TGTGCCAGCAGCCAAGAACTGCTAGAGACCCAGTACTTC	CASSQELLETQYF
-	TRBJ1-1	-	TRBV5-8	TGTGCCAGCAGCTTGGAGATGGAAGCTTTCTTT	CASSLEMEAFF
-	TRBJ2-7	-	TRBV5-6	TGTGCCAGCAGCTTTCGGGGGCGCTCCTACGAGCAGTACTTC	CASSFRGRSYEQYF
-	TRBJ2-1	few	TRBV18	TGTGCCAGCTCACCTGAGTCGAGGGGGGATGAGCAGTTCTTC	CASSPESRGDEQFF
-	TRBJ1-4	once	TRBV9	TGTGCCAGCAGCGTTGGGGAGGCCCAACGTAATGAAAAACTGTTTTTT	CASSVGEAQRNEKLFF
TRBD2	TRBJ2-5	-	TRBV4-1	TGCGCCAGCAGCCAAGTATGGGCCGGAGCGGGGGGGAGGCAAGAGACCCAGTACTTC	CASSQVWAGAGGRQETQYF
-	TRBJ1-6	-	TRBV27	TGTGCCAGCAGGGGAGGCAGTTCACCCCTCCACTTT	CASRGGSSPLHF
-	TRBJ2-7	-	TRBV9	TGTGCCAGCAGCGTAGAAGGGACGGGCTTCGAGCAGTACTTC	CASSVEGTGFEQYF
-	TRBJ1-2	-	TRBV19	TGTGCCAGTAAATGGGTTCATGGCTACACCTTC	CASKWVHGYTF
TRBD2	TRBJ2-1	-	TRBV19	TGTGCCAGTAGTATCCTGCGGGGGGGCCGATACAATGAGCAGTTCTTC	CASSILRGGRYNEQFF
-	TRBJ1-2	-	TRBV29-1	TGCAGCGTTGTGGCCTTCTCTGGGGGCTACACCTTC	CSVVAFSGGYTF
TRBD1	TRBJ1-1	-	TRBV5-1	TGCGCCAGCAGCACGGGACAGGGGACGACTGAAGCTTTCTTT	CASSTGQGTTEAFF
-	TRBJ1-2	-	TRBV29-1	TGCAGCGCCCAAGGGAACGGGGACTATGGCTACACCTTC	CSAQGNGDYGYTF
TRBD2	TRBJ2-2	-	TRBV7-8	TGTGCCAGCAGCTTAGGGGAGGGTAGAGGCGGGGAGCTGTTTTTT	CASSLGEGRGGELFF
-	TRBJ2-7	-	TRBV5-1	TGCGCCAGCAGTTTGACTGGGGCCCACGAGCAGTACTTC	CASSLTGAHEQYF
-	TRBJ2-7	once	TRBV6-6	TGTGCCAGCAGTCGTAGCAACGAGCAGTACTTC	CASSRSNEQYF
-	TRBJ2-7	-	TRBV6-1	TGTGCCAGCAGTGAGGGGGGCGAGCAGTACTTC	CASSEGGEQYF
-	TRBJ2-2	-	TRBV4-2	TGTGCCAGCAGCCAAGGCCAGGCGAGGACCGGGGAGCTGTTTTTT	CASSQGQARTGELFF
-	TRBJ2-7	-	TRBV5-4	TGTGCCAGCAGCTTGGCGACAGGTAGCTCCTACGAGCAGTACTTC	CASSLATGSSYEQYF
-	TRBJ2-1	-	TRBV27	TGTGCCAGCAGTTTAGGGGGGATCAATGAGCAGTTCTTC	CASSLGGINEQFF
TRBD1	TRBJ1-5	-	TRBV15	TGTGCCACCAGCAGATTTCCCGGGACAGGGGAGGGTCAGCCCCAGCATTTT	CATSRFPGTGEGQPQHF
-	TRBJ1-2	-	TRBV27	TGTGCCGCAGGAACTAACTATGGCTACACCTTC	CAAGTNYGYTF
-	TRBJ2-2	-	TRBV7-9	TGTGCCAGCAGACCTCCTTTCCGGTTTGACACCGGGGAGCTGTTTTTT	CASRPPFRFDTGELFF
-	TRBJ1-1	many	TRBV15	TGTGCCACCAGCAGAGAGGAGAGGGTGAAACAGGGCCTCTCTTTT	CATSREERVKQGLSF
-	TRBJ2-1	-	TRBV5-1	TGCGCCAGCAGCTTGGATCGGGTAAGGGAGCAGTTCTTC	CASSLDRVREQFF
-	TRBJ1-5	-	TRBV19	TGTGCCAGTAGTTTTGGGACGGGGTATAGCAATCAGCCCCAGCATTTT	CASSFGTGYSNQPQHF
-	TRBJ1-2	-	TRBV7-2	TGTGCCAGCAGCTTAGCGGGGGGGGCGGGCTACACCTTC	CASSLAGGAGYTF
-	TRBJ2-1	-	TRBV18	TGTGCCAGCGCACCCCAGGGCTACAATGAGCAGTTCTTC	CASAPQGYNEQFF
-	TRBJ1-3	-	TRBV9	TGTGCCAGCAGCGCCGGGGAGACTGGAAACACCATATATTTT	CASSAGETGNTIYF
TRBD2	TRBJ2-7	-	TRBV7-2	TGTGCCAGCAGCCCGGGACTAGCTATTCGGGAGCAGTACTTC	CASSPGLAIREQYF
TRBD1	TRBJ1-4	-	TRBV6-6	TGTGCCAGCAGTTCCACCCGACAGGGAGGCGAAAAACTGTTTTTT	CASSSTRQGGEKLFF
TRBD1	TRBJ2-2	-	TRBV5-4	TGTGCCAGCAGCCCTGGGACAGGGAGAACCGGGGAGCTGTTTTTT	CASSPGTGRTGELFF
-	TRBJ1-1	-	TRBV27	TGTGCCAGCAGTTTGAAGGGGCAAACTGAAGCTTTCTTT	CASSLKGQTEAFF
-	TRBJ1-1	-	TRBV13	TGTGCCAGCAGCTTCCGGGGCCGACACCTAGCTTTCTTT	CASSFRGRHLAFF
-	TRBJ2-3	-	TRBV5-1	TGCGCCAGCAGCCTAGAGGGGTACGGCACAGATACGCAGTATTTT	CASSLEGYGTDTQYF
-	TRBJ2-1	-	TRBV29-1	TGCAGCGTCCCCTACTACAATGAGCAGTTCTTC	CSVPYYNEQFF
-	TRBJ1-5	-	TRBV4-1	TGCGCCAGCAGCCCCCGCCGGGACGGGGGGGAGCCCCAGCATTTT	CASSPRRDGGEPQHF
TRBD2	TRBJ2-1	-	TRBV10-3	TGTGCCATCAGTCCATTTAGCGGGGGGGGCAGGAATGAGCAGTTCTTC	CAISPFSGGGRNEQFF
-	TRBJ2-7	-	TRBV4-1	TGCGCCAGCAGCCGTCGAAAGGACAGCTCCTACGAGCAGTACTTC	CASSRRKDSSYEQYF
TRBD1	TRBJ1-4	-	TRBV6-5	TGTGCCAGCAGGCCGACAGGGGTCGGGGAAAAACTGTTTTTT	CASRPTGVGEKLFF
TRBD1	TRBJ1-1	-	TRBV5-5	TGTGCCAGCAGCGGGGACAGGCCAGAGAACACTGAAGCTTTCTTT	CASSGDRPENTEAFF